This TCR beta chain was captured in a study of lung T cells in sarcoidosis with Löfgren's syndrome. In the study overall: CD4+ T cells build up in sarcoidosis bronchoalveolar lavage fluid. Löfgren's syndrome patients were the main repertoire analysis focus.

CDR3 length: 15 residues. The V end was cut by 3 bases, the J end by 0 bases, with 13 bases between. Germline-derived CDR1 and CDR2 are DFQATT and SNEGSKA (reference sequence). Findings and caveats of the study: Recognition of an unidentified sarcoidosis antigen was only suggested. Versus controls, Löfgren's syndrome patients reportedly showed TRAV12-1 and TRBV2 as most expanded.

One entry per CDR3 protein, called by TCRdb with MiXCR from the reads. The sample has around 1,100 distinct CDR3 sequences; over 20% are singletons. This clonotype is categorized as large (0.1 to 1%). Its target is not known. The origin of this receptor is a human donor with sarcoidosis (Löfgren's syndrome or another form), or a control subject (not recorded which). Sequencing was carried out using CD4+ T cells from PBMCs. The chain links TRBV20-1 to TRBJ2-3, with D perhaps matching TRBD2 (5 bases). CDR3 region: CSASAASSSTDTQYF. The CDR3 DNA is TGCAGTGCTAGTGCGGCTAGCTCAAGCACAGATACGCAGTATTTT.